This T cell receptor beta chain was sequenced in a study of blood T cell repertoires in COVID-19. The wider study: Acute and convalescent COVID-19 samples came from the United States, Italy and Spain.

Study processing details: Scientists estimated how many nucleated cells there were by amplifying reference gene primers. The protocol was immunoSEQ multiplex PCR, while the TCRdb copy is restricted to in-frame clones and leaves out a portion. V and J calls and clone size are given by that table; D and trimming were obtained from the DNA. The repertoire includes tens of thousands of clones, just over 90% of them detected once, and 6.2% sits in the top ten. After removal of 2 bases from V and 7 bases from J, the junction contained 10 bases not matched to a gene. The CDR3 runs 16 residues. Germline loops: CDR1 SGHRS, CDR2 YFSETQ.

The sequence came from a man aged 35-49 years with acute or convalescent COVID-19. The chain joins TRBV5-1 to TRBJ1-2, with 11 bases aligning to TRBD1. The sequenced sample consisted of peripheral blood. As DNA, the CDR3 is TGCGCCAGCAGCTTAAATACCGGGACAGGGGGAACTGGCTACACCTTC. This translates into CASSLNTGTGGTGYTF.